The rows below give T cell receptor beta chains drawn from one sample of a study of blood T cells in healthy people across ages. TCRdb re-called the 5' RACE reads with MiXCR, one entry per CDR3 protein. The table lists over 1,500,000 distinct CDR3 sequences, around half of them singletons. The specimen was blood. The receptors shown here come from a woman aged 40 to 50 in good health. The CDR3 runs from the conserved cysteine through the conserved F or W. D genes are given only for firm matches. Only part of the rows carry a size: once, few, many, or a class if the clone is expanded.

V	J	size	D	CDR3	DNA
TRBV7-2	TRBJ2-1	few	.	CASSLVGLPNEQFF	TGTGCCAGCAGCTTAGTGGGGCTACCCAATGAGCAGTTCTTC
TRBV5-1	TRBJ1-3	.	TRBD1	CASSFIPGTAFSGNTIYF	TGCGCCAGCAGCTTCATCCCCGGGACAGCTTTCTCTGGAAACACCATATATTTT
TRBV28	TRBJ1-5	.	.	CASSPGVRQPQHF	TGTGCCAGCAGTCCAGGGGTGAGGCAGCCCCAGCATTTT
TRBV4-2	TRBJ2-5	few	TRBD2	CASSPSGAETQYF	TGTGCCAGCAGCCCTAGCGGGGCGGAGACCCAGTACTTC
TRBV14	TRBJ2-7	.	.	CASSQDGYNEQYF	TGTGCCAGCAGCCAAGATGGGTACAATGAGCAGTACTTC
TRBV7-2	TRBJ2-7	.	.	CASSLVGAETYEQYF	TGTGCCAGCAGCTTAGTGGGGGCGGAGACCTACGAGCAGTACTTC
TRBV7-6	TRBJ2-3	few	TRBD2	CASSLVVLAGISDTQYF	TGTGCCAGCAGCTTAGTAGTGCTAGCGGGGATATCAGATACGCAGTATTTT
TRBV7-9	TRBJ2-4	.	.	CASSSAESAKNIQYF	TGTGCCAGCAGCTCCGCAGAGTCAGCCAAAAACATTCAGTACTTC
TRBV7-3	TRBJ2-3	.	.	CASSLTDRGAVDTQYF	TGTGCCAGCAGCTTAACGGATCGCGGGGCCGTAGATACGCAGTATTTT
TRBV12-3/TRBV12-4	TRBJ2-1	few	TRBD2	CASSSPGGPRNEQFF	TGTGCCAGCAGCTCCCCGGGGGGGCCCCGGAATGAGCAGTTCTTC
TRBV6-5	TRBJ2-7	once	.	CASSWSPPYEQYF	TGTGCCAGCAGTTGGAGCCCCCCCTACGAGCAGTACTTC
TRBV13	TRBJ2-6	.	TRBD2	CASSREGGAGANVLTF	TGTGCCAGCAGCCGGGAGGGGGGCGCTGGGGCCAACGTCCTGACTTTC
TRBV20-1	TRBJ2-7	few	TRBD1	CSAGRTGGFYEQYF	TGCAGTGCGGGAAGGACAGGGGGCTTCTACGAGCAGTACTTC
TRBV6-1	TRBJ1-2	.	.	CASSEGTTNYGYTF	TGTGCCAGCAGTGAAGGGACCACTAACTATGGCTACACCTTC
TRBV4-3	TRBJ1-1	few	.	CASRAGNTEAFF	TGCGCCAGCAGGGCAGGGAACACTGAAGCTTTCTTT
TRBV5-6	TRBJ2-5	.	TRBD2	CASSWTSGGTQYF	TGTGCCAGCAGTTGGACTAGCGGGGGGACCCAGTACTTC
TRBV29-1	TRBJ1-2	.	.	CSATGTRGGHATNYGYTF	TGCAGCGCCACAGGCACAAGGGGGGGCCACGCTACTAACTATGGCTACACCTTC
TRBV3-1	TRBJ2-1	.	.	CASSHQGAAGRRYEQFF	TGTGCCAGCAGCCACCAAGGTGCGGCAGGGAGAAGATATGAGCAGTTCTTC
TRBV20-1	TRBJ1-4	.	.	CSASYGTANEKLFF	TGCAGTGCGTCGTACGGGACTGCTAATGAAAAACTGTTTTTT
TRBV7-2	TRBJ2-3	few	TRBD2	CASSLAEVNTQYF	TGTGCCAGCAGCCTAGCGGAGGTGAATACGCAGTATTTT